A selection of T cell receptor beta chains follows, all from one sample in a study of blood T cell repertoires in COVID-19. Here immunoSEQ multiplex PCR was the method, and the copy in TCRdb shows in-frame clones only, minus some. The data contain roughly 99,000 clones, approximately 88% of them singletons. The sequencing sample was made of peripheral blood. Source of these receptors: a man over 45 with active or convalescent COVID-19. Both conserved end residues are part of each CDR3. A D gene is named only where the DNA matches it firmly. Size values are once, few and many counts, or a class for expanded clones, and some rows have none.

D	V	J	size	DNA	CDR3
.	TRBV28	TRBJ2-3	.	TGTGCCAGCAGTTCTCACCAGGGGCGAACAGATACGCAGTATTTT	CASSSHQGRTDTQYF
.	TRBV6-4	TRBJ2-2	few	TGTGCCAGCAGTGACTCACCGCGGCAAAACACCGGGGAGCTGTTTTTT	CASSDSPRQNTGELFF
.	TRBV30	TRBJ2-7	.	TGTGCCTGGAGAGTTACAGGGTTCTACGAGCAGTACTTC	CAWRVTGFYEQYF
.	TRBV7-2	TRBJ2-1	.	TGTGCCAGCAGCTTAAACACACACAATGAGCAGTTCTTC	CASSLNTHNEQFF
.	TRBV2	TRBJ1-5	.	TGTGCCTGCACGAGGTTGGGCAATCAGCCCCAGCATTTT	CACTRLGNQPQHF
TRBD1	TRBV19	TRBJ1-1	.	TGTGCCAGTAGTACCCCCAGGGGGGTCACTGAAGCTTTCTTT	CASSTPRGVTEAFF
.	TRBV3-1/TRBV3-2	TRBJ1-2	once	TGTGCCAGCAGCCCCAGGTTCGCCGATGGCTACACCTTC	CASSPRFADGYTF
.	TRBV7-9	TRBJ1-5	few	TGTGCCAGCAGCCTTTCGAATCAGCCCCAGCATTTT	CASSLSNQPQHF
.	TRBV11-3	TRBJ2-2	.	TGTGCCAGCAGCTCGGGAGCCTCCTACACCGGGGAGCTGTTTTTT	CASSSGASYTGELFF
.	TRBV10-3	TRBJ1-6	.	TGTGCCATCACCAACCCAGGGTTTTCACCCCTCCACTTT	CAITNPGFSPLHF
TRBD1	TRBV19	TRBJ2-6	.	TGTGCCAGTGCCCCGGGACAGCTCCTTTCTGGGGCCAACGTCCTGACTTTC	CASAPGQLLSGANVLTF
TRBD1	TRBV4-3	TRBJ2-7	.	TGCGCCAGCAGCCAGATCATGGGAACAGGGGTTTGGGAGCAGTACTTC	CASSQIMGTGVWEQYF
TRBD1	TRBV20-1	TRBJ2-5	.	TGCAGTGAAGGGACAGGGGAGACCCAGTACTTC	CSEGTGETQYF
TRBD1	TRBV30	TRBJ1-2	once	TGTGCCTGGGGACAGGAGGACAGGTTCTATGGCTACACCTTC	CAWGQEDRFYGYTF
.	TRBV29-1	TRBJ1-5	.	TGCAGCGTCCAGGGAAATAGCAATCAGCCCCAGCATTTT	CSVQGNSNQPQHF
TRBD1	TRBV16	TRBJ1-1	.	TGTGCCAGCAGCCAATTTGGACAGGGAAACACTGAAGCTTTCTTT	CASSQFGQGNTEAFF
.	TRBV7-9	TRBJ2-7	.	TGTGCCAGCAGCCTAGACCTTGGGTCGGGACAACTCTACGAGCAGTACTTC	CASSLDLGSGQLYEQYF
.	TRBV7-9	TRBJ2-1	.	TGTGCCAGCAGCCCCGGACGTCCGGGGGATGAGCAGTTCTTC	CASSPGRPGDEQFF
TRBD1	TRBV6-5	TRBJ1-5	.	TGTGCCAGCCGCATCGGGACAGGGCTAAATCAGCCCCAGCATTTT	CASRIGTGLNQPQHF
.	TRBV5-1	TRBJ2-7	.	TGCGCCAGCAGTACCGGGACTTCTTCCTACGAGCAGTACTTC	CASSTGTSSYEQYF
TRBD2	TRBV19	TRBJ2-1	.	TGTGCCAGTAGTTCCCTAGCGGGAGACACCGACAATGAGCAGTTCTTC	CASSSLAGDTDNEQFF
.	TRBV27	TRBJ1-6	.	TGTGCCAGCAGTTTTTTTGGGGACACCATACGGTACGATAATTCACCCCTCCACTTT	CASSFFGDTIRYDNSPLHF
TRBD1	TRBV7-9	TRBJ1-2	.	TGTGCCAGCAGCTTAGTAGGACAGGGGAGACTGTACACCTTC	CASSLVGQGRLYTF
TRBD1	TRBV7-9	TRBJ1-1	.	TGTGCCAGCAGCTACCCCGGGACAGGGAAAGCTTTCTTT	CASSYPGTGKAFF
.	TRBV28	TRBJ2-7	.	TGTGCCAGCAGGGGCCAGGGTAGGGGTAACGAGCAGTACTTC	CASRGQGRGNEQYF
.	TRBV21-1	TRBJ2-7	.	TGTGCCAGCAGCAAGTACGACAGGCCCAGCTCCTACGAGCAGTACTTC	CASSKYDRPSSYEQYF
TRBD2	TRBV9	TRBJ2-1	.	TGTGCCAGCAGCGGGGTAGCGGGAGGGTACAATGAGCAGTTCTTC	CASSGVAGGYNEQFF
.	TRBV7-8	TRBJ2-1	.	TGTGCCAGCAGCTTGTACCGCATCAGCTCCTACAATGAGCAGTTCTTC	CASSLYRISSYNEQFF
TRBD2	TRBV5-1	TRBJ2-3	.	TGCGCCAGCAGCTTGGCCGAACTAGCGGGATCCACAGATACGCAGTATTTT	CASSLAELAGSTDTQYF
TRBD2	TRBV6-2/TRBV6-3	TRBJ2-3	.	TGTGCCAGCAGTAACCCCCCTCTAGCGGGAGGGCCTTTATCGGATACGCAGTATTTT	CASSNPPLAGGPLSDTQYF
.	TRBV10-3	TRBJ2-1	.	TGTGCCATCAGTGAGTCGGATGGGAGCTCCTACAATGAGCAGTTCTTC	CAISESDGSSYNEQFF
.	TRBV6-1	TRBJ1-4	few	TGTGCCAGCAGTGAACAGGGTGAAAAACTGTTTTTT	CASSEQGEKLFF
.	TRBV7-9	TRBJ2-3	.	TGTGCCAGCAGCTACCGGGACTTGCCCAACACAGATACGCAGTATTTT	CASSYRDLPNTDTQYF
TRBD2	TRBV10-3	TRBJ2-1	.	TGTGCCATCAGTAGAGACTGGACTAGCGGGGGATTTATGGATGAGCAGTTCTTC	CAISRDWTSGGFMDEQFF
TRBD1	TRBV6-2/TRBV6-3	TRBJ1-2	.	TGTGCCAGCAGTTACCCGGGGACAGTCAGTGGCTACACCTTC	CASSYPGTVSGYTF
.	TRBV4-1	TRBJ2-7	.	TGCGCCAGCAGCCAAGGATGGGGCAACGAGCAGTACTTC	CASSQGWGNEQYF
TRBD1	TRBV3-1/TRBV3-2	TRBJ1-5	.	TGTGCCAGCAGCCAAGATCGCGGGACAGGGACGTACAATCAGCCCCAGCATTTT	CASSQDRGTGTYNQPQHF
TRBD2	TRBV5-6	TRBJ2-5	once	TGTGCCAGCAGCTTGGTGCTAGCGGAGGGAGAGACCCAGTACTTC	CASSLVLAEGETQYF